These T cell receptor beta chains were read from a single sample in a study of cytomegalovirus exposure and HLA in healthy donors. Profiling relied on immunoSEQ multiplex PCR, and the TCRdb table lists in-frame clones only, not all of them. Here the sample spans 95,000 to 120,000 clones, 70% to 85% being singletons. Sequenced input: PBMCs. Receptor source: a woman aged 18-29 years in good health and CMV-seronegative. Each CDR3 is given with its conserved first and last residue.

CASSSWDSGGTEAFF	TRBV9	TRBJ1-1
CASRAGGQGNTIYF	TRBV14	TRBJ1-3
CASSVRMNTEAFF	TRBV6-4	TRBJ1-1
CASRGTVYGYTF	TRBV2	TRBJ1-2
CASSERGGKQADTQYF	TRBV10-1	TRBJ2-3
CASSFGFTRPRVANYGYTF	TRBV11-2	TRBJ1-2
CASSRGADGNTIYF	TRBV10-2	TRBJ1-3
CASSPGGAQQFF	TRBV4-1	TRBJ2-1
CASSLEASLPGELFF	TRBV5-1	TRBJ2-2
CASSYGGTEAFF	TRBV6-5	TRBJ1-1
CASRGLAGAPGLEQFF	TRBV2	TRBJ2-1
CASSSNRVEQYF	TRBV7-2	TRBJ2-7
CSVVQLNTEAFF	TRBV29-1	TRBJ1-1
CASSKTEQGPYGYTF	TRBV4-2	TRBJ1-2
CASSYTVNQPQHF	TRBV6-5	TRBJ1-5
CASSLQADLNSPLHF	TRBV7-3	TRBJ1-6
CASSSTGIGETQYF	TRBV5-1	TRBJ2-5
CASIAEGLAGGTGANVLTF	TRBV5-4	TRBJ2-6
CAISGSSGRGDYGYTF	TRBV10-3	TRBJ1-2
CASSDIRTEGSGYTF	TRBV6-1	TRBJ1-2
CASSSQETQYF	TRBV11-2	TRBJ2-5
CASSLMSSYEQYF	TRBV14	TRBJ2-7
CASSPPSRRGYTF	TRBV7-9	TRBJ1-2
CATSRDTGFREKLFF	TRBV15	TRBJ1-4
CASSIDRGNTIYF	TRBV27	TRBJ1-3
CASSSAGVGQFF	TRBV9	TRBJ2-1